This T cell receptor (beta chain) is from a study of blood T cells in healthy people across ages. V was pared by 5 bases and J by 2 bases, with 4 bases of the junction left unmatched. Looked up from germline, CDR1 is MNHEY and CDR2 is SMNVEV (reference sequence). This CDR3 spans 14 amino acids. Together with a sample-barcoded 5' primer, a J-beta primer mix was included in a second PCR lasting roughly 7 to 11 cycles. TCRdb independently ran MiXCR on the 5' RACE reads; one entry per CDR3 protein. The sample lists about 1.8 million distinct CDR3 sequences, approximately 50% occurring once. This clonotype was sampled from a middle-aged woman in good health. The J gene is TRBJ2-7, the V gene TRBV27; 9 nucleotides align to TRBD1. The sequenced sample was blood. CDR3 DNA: TGTGCCAGCAGTATACGGGACAGGGCCTACGAGCAGTACTTC. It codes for CASSIRDRAYEQYF.